Sequencing of this T cell receptor beta chain was carried out in a study of T cells in Graves' hyperthyroidism and ophthalmopathy. Trimming removed 0 bases from V and 1 base from J, with 12 bases in between. CDR1 and CDR2 from the germline V gene are DFQATT and SNEGSKA (reference sequence). The CDR3 sequence is 15 residues long. Regions amplified from RNA transcripts were the TCR beta CDR3 regions. Researchers ran a first-round RT-PCR on the TCR CDR3 using the HTBI primer set. A single record per CDR3 protein comes from TCRdb applying MiXCR to the multiplex PCR reads. The table lists about 700,000 distinct CDR3 sequences, about 45% of them singletons.

What was sequenced was peripheral blood or thyroid tissue (not recorded which). This TCR came from an adult man with Graves' disease, either hyperthyroidism or ophthalmopathy (not recorded which). The rearrangement uses TRBV20-1 and TRBJ1-2; D possibly corresponds to TRBD1 (6 bases). The CDR3 sequence is CSARDPGDHNYGYTF. CDR3 sequence (DNA): TGCAGTGCTAGAGACCCAGGGGACCATAACTATGGCTACACCTTC.